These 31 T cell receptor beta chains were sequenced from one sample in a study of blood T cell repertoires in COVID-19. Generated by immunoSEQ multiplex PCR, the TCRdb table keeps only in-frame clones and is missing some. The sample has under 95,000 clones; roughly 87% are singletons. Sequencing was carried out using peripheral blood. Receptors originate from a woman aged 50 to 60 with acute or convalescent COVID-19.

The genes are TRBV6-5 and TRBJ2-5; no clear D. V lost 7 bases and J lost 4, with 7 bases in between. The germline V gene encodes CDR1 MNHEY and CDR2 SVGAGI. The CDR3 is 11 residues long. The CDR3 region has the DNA TGTGCCAGCAACCCGGGAGAGACCCAGTACTTC. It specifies CASNPGETQYF.

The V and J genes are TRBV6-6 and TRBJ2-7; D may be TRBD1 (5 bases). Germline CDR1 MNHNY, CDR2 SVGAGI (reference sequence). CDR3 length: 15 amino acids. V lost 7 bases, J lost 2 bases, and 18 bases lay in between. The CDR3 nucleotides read TGTGCCAGCACCCTAGGAAGAAGGGGTACCTACGAGCAGTACTTC. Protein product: CASTLGRRGTYEQYF.

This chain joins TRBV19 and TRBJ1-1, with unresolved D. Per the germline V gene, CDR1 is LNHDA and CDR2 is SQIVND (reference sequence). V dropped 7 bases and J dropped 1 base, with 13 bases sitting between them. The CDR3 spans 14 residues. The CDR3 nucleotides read TGTGCCAGTAATTTCGGACTTTCGAACACTGAAGCTTTCTTT. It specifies CASNFGLSNTEAFF.

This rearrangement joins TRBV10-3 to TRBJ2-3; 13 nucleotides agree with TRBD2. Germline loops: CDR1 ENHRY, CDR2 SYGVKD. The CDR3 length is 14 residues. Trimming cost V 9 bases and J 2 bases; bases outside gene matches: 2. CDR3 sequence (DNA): TGTGCCATTGGGACTAGCGGGAACACAGATACGCAGTATTTT. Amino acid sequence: CAIGTSGNTDTQYF.

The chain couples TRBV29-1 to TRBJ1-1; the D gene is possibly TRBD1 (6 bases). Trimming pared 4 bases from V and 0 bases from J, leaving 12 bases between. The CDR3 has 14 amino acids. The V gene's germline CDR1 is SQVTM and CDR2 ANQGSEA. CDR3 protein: CSVGFRQVNTEAFF. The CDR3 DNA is TGCAGCGTTGGCTTCCGACAGGTGAACACTGAAGCTTTCTTT. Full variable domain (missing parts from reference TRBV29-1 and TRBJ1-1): SAVISQKPSRDICQRGTSLTIQCQVDSQVTMMFWYRQQPGQSLTLIATANQGSEATYESGFVIDKFPISRPNLTFSTLTVSNMSPEDSSIYLCSVGFRQVNTEAFFGQGTRLTVV.

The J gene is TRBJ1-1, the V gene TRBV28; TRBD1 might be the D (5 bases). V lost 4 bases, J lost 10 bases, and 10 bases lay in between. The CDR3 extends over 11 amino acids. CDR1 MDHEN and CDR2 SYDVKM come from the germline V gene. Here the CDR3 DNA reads TGTGCCAGCAGTTCTAGGGGAAGAGCTTTCTTT. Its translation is CASSSRGRAFF.

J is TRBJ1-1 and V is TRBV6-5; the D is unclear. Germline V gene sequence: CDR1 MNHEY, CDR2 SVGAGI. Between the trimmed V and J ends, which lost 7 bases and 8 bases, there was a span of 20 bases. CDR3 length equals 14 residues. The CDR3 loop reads CASTSRPGRGEAFF. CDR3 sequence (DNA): TGTGCCAGCACCTCTAGACCCGGTAGAGGAGAAGCTTTCTTT.

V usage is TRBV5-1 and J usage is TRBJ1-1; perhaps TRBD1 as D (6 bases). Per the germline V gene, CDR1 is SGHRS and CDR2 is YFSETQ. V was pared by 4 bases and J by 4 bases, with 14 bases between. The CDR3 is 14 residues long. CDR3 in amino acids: CASSLTGGPTEAFF. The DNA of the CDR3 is TGCGCCAGCAGCCTGACAGGTGGGCCCACTGAAGCTTTCTTT.

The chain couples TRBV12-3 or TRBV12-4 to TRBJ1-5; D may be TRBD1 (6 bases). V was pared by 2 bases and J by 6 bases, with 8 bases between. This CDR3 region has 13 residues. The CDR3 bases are TGTGCCAGCAGTTTACCAGGGGCTCAGCCCCAGCATTTT. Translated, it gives CASSLPGAQPQHF.

CDR3 sequence reads: CASSPAREFNQPQHF. In DNA form, the CDR3 reads TGTGCCAGCTCACCGGCCAGGGAATTCAATCAGCCCCAGCATTTT. This chain links TRBV18 with TRBJ1-5; a weak D match, TRBD1 (5 bases). The CDR3 is 15 amino acids. Trimming took off 3 bases at V and 3 bases at J, with 12 bases between the two ends. Per the germline V gene, CDR1 is KGHSH and CDR2 is LQKENI.

The DNA of the CDR3 is TGTGCCAGCAGTTTAGGACACCCGAACACTGAAGCTTTCTTT. It specifies CASSLGHPNTEAFF. The gene calls are TRBV27 and TRBJ1-1; TRBD1 is a possible D gene (5 bases). V dropped 2 bases and J dropped 1 base, with 8 bases sitting between them. Germline V gene data show CDR1 as MNHEY and CDR2 as SMNVEV (reference sequence). The CDR3 is made up of 14 amino acids.

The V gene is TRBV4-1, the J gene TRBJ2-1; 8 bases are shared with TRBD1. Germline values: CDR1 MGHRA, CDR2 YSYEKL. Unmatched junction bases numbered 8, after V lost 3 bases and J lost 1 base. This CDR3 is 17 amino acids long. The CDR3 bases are TGCGCCAGCAGCCAGCCCCTCAGGGGGCGGTCCTACAATGAGCAGTTCTTC. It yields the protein CASSQPLRGRSYNEQFF.

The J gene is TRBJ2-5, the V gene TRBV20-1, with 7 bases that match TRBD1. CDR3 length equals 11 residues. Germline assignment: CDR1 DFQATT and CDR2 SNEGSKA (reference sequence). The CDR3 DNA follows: TGCAGCTTACAGGGGCAAGAGACCCAGTACTTC. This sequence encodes CSLQGQETQYF.

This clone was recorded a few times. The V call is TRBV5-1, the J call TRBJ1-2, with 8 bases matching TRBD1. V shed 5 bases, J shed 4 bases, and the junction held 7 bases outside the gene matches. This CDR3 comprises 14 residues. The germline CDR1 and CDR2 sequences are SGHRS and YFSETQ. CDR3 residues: CASRDGQGSYGYTF. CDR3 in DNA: TGCGCCAGCAGGGACGGACAGGGTAGCTATGGCTACACCTTC. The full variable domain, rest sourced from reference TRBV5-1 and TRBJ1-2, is KAGVTQTPRYLIKTRGQQVTLSCSPISGHRSVSWYQQTPGQGLQFLFEYFSETQRNKGNFPGRFSGRQFSNSRSEMNVSTLELGDSALYLCASRDGQGSYGYTFGSGTRLTVV.

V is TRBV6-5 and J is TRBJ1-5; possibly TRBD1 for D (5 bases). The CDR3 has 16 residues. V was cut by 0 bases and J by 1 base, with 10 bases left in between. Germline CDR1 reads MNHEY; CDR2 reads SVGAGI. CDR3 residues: CASSYSISGSNQPQHF. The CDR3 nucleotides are TGTGCCAGCAGTTACTCGATTTCAGGGAGCAATCAGCCCCAGCATTTT.

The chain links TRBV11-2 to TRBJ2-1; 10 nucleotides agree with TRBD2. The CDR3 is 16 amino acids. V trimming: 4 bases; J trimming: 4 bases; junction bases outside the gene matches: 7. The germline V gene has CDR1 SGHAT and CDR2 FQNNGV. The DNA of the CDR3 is TGTGCCAGCAGCTATGGACTAGCGGTGGGGTACAATGAGCAGTTCTTC. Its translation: CASSYGLAVGYNEQFF.

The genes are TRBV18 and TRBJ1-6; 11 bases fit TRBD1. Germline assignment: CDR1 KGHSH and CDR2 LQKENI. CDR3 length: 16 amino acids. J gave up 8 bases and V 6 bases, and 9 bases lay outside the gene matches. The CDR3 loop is CASSPGQGATHSPLHF. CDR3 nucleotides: TGTGCCAGCTCCCCCGGACAGGGGGCTACCCATTCACCCCTCCACTTT.

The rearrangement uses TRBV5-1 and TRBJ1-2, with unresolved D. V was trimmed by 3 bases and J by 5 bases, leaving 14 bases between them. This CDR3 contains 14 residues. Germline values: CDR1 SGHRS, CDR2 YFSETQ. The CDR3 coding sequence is TGCGCCAGCAGCTCGCCCGTCGGAGGTTATGGCTACACCTTC. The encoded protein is CASSSPVGGYGYTF.

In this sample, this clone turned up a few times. CDR3 residues: CASTPKGVPYEQYF. As DNA, the CDR3 is TGTGCCAGCACCCCGAAGGGGGTTCCCTACGAGCAGTACTTC. The chain has TRBV6-2 or TRBV6-3 and TRBJ2-7; D is perhaps TRBD1 (6 bases). Trimming pared 7 bases from V and 2 bases from J, leaving 15 bases between. The germline V gene has CDR1 MNHEY and CDR2 SVGEGT. The CDR3 is 14 amino acids.

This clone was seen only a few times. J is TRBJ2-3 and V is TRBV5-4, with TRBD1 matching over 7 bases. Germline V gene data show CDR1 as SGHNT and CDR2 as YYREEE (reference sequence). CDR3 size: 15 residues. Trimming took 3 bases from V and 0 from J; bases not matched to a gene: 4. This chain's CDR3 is CASSSRQGSTDTQYF. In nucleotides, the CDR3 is TGTGCCAGCAGCTCCCGACAGGGTAGCACAGATACGCAGTATTTT.

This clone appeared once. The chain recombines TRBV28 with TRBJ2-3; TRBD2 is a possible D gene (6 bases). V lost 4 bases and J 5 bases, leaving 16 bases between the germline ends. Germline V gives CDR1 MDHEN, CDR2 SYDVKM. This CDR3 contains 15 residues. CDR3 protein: CASSSAGTRKDTQYF. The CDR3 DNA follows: TGTGCCAGCAGTTCCGCAGGGACTCGGAAAGATACGCAGTATTTT. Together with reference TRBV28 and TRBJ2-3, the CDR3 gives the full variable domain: DVKVTQSSRYLVKRTGEKVFLECVQDMDHENMFWYRQDPGLGLRLIYFSYDVKMKEKGDIPEGYSVSREKKERFSLILESASTNQTSMYLCASSSAGTRKDTQYFGPGTRLTVL.

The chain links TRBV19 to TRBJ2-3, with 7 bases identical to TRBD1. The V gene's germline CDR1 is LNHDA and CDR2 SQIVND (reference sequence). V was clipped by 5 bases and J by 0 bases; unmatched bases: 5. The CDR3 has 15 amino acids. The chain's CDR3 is CASSGWDRSTDTQYF. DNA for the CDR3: TGTGCCAGTAGTGGGTGGGACAGAAGCACAGATACGCAGTATTTT.

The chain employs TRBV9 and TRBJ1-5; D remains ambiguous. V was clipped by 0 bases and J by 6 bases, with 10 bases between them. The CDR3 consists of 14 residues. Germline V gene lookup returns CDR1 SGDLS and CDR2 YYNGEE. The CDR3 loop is CASSVGAGGQPQHF. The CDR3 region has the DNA TGTGCCAGCAGCGTAGGGGCAGGAGGTCAGCCCCAGCATTTT.

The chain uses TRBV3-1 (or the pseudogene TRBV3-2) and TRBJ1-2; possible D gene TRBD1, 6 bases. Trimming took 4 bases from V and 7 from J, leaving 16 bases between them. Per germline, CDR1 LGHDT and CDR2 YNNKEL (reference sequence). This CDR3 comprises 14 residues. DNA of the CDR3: TGTGCCAGCAGCCGAGGACAGCCGGGTCTTGGCTACACCTTC. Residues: CASSRGQPGLGYTF.

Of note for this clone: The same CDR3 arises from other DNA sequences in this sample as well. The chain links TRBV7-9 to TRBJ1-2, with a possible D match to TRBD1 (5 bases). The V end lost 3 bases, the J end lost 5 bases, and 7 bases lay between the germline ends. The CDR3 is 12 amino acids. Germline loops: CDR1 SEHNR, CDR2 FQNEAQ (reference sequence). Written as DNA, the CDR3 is TGTGCCAGCAGCTTCAGGGCGTATGGCTACACCTTC. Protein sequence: CASSFRAYGYTF. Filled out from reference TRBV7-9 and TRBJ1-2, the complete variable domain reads DTGVSQNPRHKITKRGQNVTFRCDPISEHNRLYWYRQTLGQGPEFLTYFQNEAQLEKSRLLSDRFSAERPKGSFSTLEIQRTEQGDSAMYLCASSFRAYGYTFGSGTRLTVV.

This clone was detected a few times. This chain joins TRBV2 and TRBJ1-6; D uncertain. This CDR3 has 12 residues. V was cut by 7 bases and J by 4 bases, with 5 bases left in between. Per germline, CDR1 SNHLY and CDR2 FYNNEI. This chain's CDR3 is CASTIYNSPLHF. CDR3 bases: TGTGCCAGCACCATTTATAATTCACCCCTCCACTTT.

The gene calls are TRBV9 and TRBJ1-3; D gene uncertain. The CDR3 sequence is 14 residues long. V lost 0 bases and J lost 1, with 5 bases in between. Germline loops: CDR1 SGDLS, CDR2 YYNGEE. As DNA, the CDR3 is TGTGCCAGCAGCGTAGCGGGGTCTGGAAACACCATATATTTT. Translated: CASSVAGSGNTIYF.

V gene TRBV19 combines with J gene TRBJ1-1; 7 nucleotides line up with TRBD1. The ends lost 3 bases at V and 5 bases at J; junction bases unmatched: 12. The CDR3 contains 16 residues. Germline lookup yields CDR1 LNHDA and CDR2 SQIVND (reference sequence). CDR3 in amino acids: CASSMYTTGLKTEAFF. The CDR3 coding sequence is TGTGCCAGTAGTATGTACACGACAGGGCTAAAGACTGAAGCTTTCTTT.

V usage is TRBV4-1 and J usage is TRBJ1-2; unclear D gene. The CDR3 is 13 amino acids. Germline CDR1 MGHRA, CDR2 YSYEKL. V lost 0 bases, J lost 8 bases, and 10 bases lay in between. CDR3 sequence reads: CASSQDHLSGYTF. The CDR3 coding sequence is TGCGCCAGCAGCCAAGATCACCTATCCGGCTACACCTTC.

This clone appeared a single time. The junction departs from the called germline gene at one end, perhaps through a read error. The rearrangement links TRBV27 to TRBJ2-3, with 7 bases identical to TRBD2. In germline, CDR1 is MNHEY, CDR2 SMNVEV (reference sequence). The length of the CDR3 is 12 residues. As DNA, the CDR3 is TGTGCCAGCAGTTTACGGGGGACTACCTTGGATTTT. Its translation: CASSLRGTTLDF.

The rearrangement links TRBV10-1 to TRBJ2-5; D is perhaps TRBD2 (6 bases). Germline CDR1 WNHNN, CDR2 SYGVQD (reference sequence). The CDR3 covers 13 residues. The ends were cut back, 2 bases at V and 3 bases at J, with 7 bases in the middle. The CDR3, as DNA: TGCGCCAGCAGTGAGGGAGGGGAAGAGACCCAGTACTTC. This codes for CASSEGGEETQYF.